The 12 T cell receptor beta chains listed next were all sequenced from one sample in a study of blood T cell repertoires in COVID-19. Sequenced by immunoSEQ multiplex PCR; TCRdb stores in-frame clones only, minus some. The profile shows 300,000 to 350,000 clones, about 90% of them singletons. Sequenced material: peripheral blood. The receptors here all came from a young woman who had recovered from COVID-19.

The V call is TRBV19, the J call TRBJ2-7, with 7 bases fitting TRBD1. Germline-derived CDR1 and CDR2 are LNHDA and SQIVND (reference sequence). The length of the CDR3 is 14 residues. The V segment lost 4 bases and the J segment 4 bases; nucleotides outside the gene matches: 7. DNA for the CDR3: TGTGCCAGTAGTAAAGGACAGGCGTTTTACGAGCAGTACGTC. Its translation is CASSKGQAFYEQYV.

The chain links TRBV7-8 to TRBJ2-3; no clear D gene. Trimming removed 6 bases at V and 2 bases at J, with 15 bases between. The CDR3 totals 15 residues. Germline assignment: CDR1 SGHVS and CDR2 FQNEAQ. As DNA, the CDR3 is TGTGCCAGCAGTTCCCAGGATAGTACCACAGATACGCAGTATTTT. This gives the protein CASSSQDSTTDTQYF.

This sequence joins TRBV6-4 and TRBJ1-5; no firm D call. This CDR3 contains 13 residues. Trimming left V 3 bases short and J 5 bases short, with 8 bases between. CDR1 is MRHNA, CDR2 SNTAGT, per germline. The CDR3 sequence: CASSEERDQPQHF. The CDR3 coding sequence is TGTGCCAGCAGTGAGGAACGGGATCAGCCCCAGCATTTT.

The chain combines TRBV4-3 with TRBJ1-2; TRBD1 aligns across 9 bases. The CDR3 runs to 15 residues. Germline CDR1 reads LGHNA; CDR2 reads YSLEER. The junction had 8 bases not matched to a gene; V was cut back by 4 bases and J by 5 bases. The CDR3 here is CASSRDHRGPYGYTF. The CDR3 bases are TGCGCCAGCAGCCGAGACCACAGGGGGCCGTATGGCTACACCTTC.

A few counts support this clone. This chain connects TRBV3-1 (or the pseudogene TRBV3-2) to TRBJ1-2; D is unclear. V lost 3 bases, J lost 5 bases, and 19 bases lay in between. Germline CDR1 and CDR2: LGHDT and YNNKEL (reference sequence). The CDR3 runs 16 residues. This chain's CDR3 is CASSQGTFSGSYGYTF. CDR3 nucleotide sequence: TGTGCCAGCAGCCAGGGTACTTTCAGCGGGTCTTATGGCTACACCTTC.

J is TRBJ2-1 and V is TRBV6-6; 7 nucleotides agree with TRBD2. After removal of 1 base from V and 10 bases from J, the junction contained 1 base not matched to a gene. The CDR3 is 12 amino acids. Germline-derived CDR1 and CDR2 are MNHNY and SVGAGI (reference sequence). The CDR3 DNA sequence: TGTGCCAGCAGTTACTGGGGGGGGGAGCAGTTCTTC. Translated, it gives CASSYWGGEQFF.

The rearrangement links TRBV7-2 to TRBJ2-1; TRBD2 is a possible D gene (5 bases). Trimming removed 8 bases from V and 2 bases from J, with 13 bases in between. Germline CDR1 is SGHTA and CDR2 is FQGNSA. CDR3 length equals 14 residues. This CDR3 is CASDEGPPYNEQFF. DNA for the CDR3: TGTGCCAGCGACGAGGGTCCTCCCTACAATGAGCAGTTCTTC. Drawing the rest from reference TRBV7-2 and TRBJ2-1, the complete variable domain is GAGVSQSPSNKVTEKGKDVELRCDPISGHTALYWYRQSLGQGLEFLIYFQGNSAPDKSGLPSDRFSAERTGGSVSTLTIQRTQQEDSAVYLCASDEGPPYNEQFFGPGTRLTVL.

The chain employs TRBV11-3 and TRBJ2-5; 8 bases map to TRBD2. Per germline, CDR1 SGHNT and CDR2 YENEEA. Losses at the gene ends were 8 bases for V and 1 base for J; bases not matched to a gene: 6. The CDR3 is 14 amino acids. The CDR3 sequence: CASEPRGGQETQYF. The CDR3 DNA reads TGTGCCAGCGAACCCCGGGGGGGCCAAGAGACCCAGTACTTC.

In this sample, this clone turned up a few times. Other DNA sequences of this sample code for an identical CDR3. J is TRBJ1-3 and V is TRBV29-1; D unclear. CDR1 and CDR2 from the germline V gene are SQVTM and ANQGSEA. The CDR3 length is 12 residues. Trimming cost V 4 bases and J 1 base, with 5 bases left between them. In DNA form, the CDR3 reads TGCAGCGTTGGAACATCTGGAAACACCATATATTTT. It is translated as CSVGTSGNTIYF. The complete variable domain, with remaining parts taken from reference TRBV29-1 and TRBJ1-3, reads SAVISQKPSRDICQRGTSLTIQCQVDSQVTMMFWYRQQPGQSLTLIATANQGSEATYESGFVIDKFPISRPNLTFSTLTVSNMSPEDSSIYLCSVGTSGNTIYFGEGSWLTVV.

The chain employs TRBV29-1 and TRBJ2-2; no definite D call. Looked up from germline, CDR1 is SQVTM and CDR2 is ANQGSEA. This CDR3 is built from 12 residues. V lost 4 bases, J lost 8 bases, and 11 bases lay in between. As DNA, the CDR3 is TGCAGCGTTGGCTGGGTAGCTGGGGAGCTGTTTTTT. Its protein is CSVGWVAGELFF.

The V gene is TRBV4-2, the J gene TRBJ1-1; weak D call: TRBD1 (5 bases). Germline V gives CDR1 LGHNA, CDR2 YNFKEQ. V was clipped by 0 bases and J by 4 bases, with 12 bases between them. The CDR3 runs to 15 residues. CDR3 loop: CASSQEGSRATEAFF. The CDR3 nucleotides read TGTGCCAGCAGCCAAGAGGGGTCCAGGGCCACTGAAGCTTTCTTT.

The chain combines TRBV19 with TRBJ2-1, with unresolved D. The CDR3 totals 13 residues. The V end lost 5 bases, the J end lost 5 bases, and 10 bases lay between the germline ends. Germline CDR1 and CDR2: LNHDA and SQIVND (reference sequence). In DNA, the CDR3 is TGTGCCAGTAGTCGGGTCCTTAACAATGAGCAGTTCTTC. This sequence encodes CASSRVLNNEQFF.